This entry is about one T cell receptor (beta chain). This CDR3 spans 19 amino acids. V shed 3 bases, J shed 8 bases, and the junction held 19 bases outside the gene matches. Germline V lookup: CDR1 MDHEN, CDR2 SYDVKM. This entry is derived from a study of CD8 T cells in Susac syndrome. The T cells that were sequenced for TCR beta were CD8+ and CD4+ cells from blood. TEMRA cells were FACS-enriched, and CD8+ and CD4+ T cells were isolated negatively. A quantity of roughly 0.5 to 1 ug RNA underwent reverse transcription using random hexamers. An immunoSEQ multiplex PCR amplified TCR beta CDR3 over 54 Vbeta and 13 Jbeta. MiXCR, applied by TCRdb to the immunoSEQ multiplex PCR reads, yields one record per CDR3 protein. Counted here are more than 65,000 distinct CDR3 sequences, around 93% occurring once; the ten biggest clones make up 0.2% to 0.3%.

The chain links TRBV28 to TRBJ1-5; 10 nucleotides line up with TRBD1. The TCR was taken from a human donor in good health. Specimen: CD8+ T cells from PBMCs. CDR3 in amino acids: CASSFRNIFRDRGSKPQHF. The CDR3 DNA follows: TGTGCCAGCAGTTTTCGCAACATTTTCCGGGACAGGGGTAGTAAGCCCCAGCATTTT.